This T cell receptor (beta chain) derives from a study of cytomegalovirus exposure and HLA in healthy donors. Broader study findings: A further, later analysis showed that HLA-associated TCR beta chains (compared with equally common others) were more clonally expanded. As immune exposure information, only CMV serostatus was available.

A remark on this clone: Its antigen is unknown.

PCR primers comprised 60 Vbeta and 13 Jbeta primers. Sequencing used immunoSEQ multiplex PCR; TCRdb keeps in-frame clones, though not all of them. The profile shows 110,000 to 150,000 clones, roughly four fifths of them singletons. Unmatched junction bases numbered 13, after V lost 3 bases and J lost 0 bases. The CDR3 covers 18 residues. Germline V gene data show CDR1 as MDHEN and CDR2 as SYDVKM. This chain links TRBV28 with TRBJ2-5, with TRBD1 matching 7 bases. Sequencing input: PBMCs. This receptor was taken from a man aged 30 to 45 in good health and CMV-seronegative. Here the CDR3 DNA reads TGTGCCAGCAGTTTCCGGACAGGAGGTAGGGAGAACCAAGAGACCCAGTACTTC. It yields the protein CASSFRTGGRENQETQYF.